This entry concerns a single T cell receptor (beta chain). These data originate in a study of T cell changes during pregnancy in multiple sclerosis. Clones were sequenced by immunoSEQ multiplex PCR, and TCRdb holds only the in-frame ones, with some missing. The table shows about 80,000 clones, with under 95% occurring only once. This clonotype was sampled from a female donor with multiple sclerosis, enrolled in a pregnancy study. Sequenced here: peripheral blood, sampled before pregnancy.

The CDR3, as DNA: TGTGCCAGCAGCCAAGATCTACCGGGGTTGGACACTGAAGCTTTCTTT. Translated: CASSQDLPGLDTEAFF. The rearrangement uses TRBV4-2 and TRBJ1-1; D ambiguous. This CDR3 spans 16 amino acids. V dropped 0 bases and J dropped 3 bases, with 14 bases sitting between them. The germline V gene encodes CDR1 LGHNA and CDR2 YNFKEQ.